Below, 23 T cell receptor beta chains from the same sample are listed, as sequenced in a study of blood T cell repertoires in COVID-19 (dated by TCRdb to about 2020). The method behind the library was the immunoSEQ multiplex PCR assay. In TCRdb, the immuneACCESS table is reduced to in-frame sequences with V and J assigned. These tables do not hold every clone; where another copy was compared, an unresolved V gene accounts for under half, and the others remain unexplained. This sample is represented by some 510,000 clones; roughly 90% of them were singletons. 1.8% of the sample is in the top ten clones. Input material: PBMCs or T cells enriched from blood (not recorded which). All receptors come from a woman between 40 and 50 years old who had recovered from COVID-19.

J is TRBJ2-7 and V is TRBV10-2, with D uncertain. Germline V gene data show CDR1 as WSHSY and CDR2 as SAAADI. Trimming cost V 6 bases and J 0 bases, with 9 bases left between them. The CDR3 sequence is 13 residues long. CDR3: CASRDVASYEQYF. The CDR3 bases are TGCGCCAGCAGAGACGTAGCCTCCTACGAGCAGTACTTC.

The sample holds one count of this clone. The chain couples TRBV5-1 to TRBJ2-3; 11 bases are shared with TRBD2. The CDR3 extends over 16 amino acids. The ends lost 4 bases at V and 2 bases at J; junction bases unmatched: 6. CDR1 and CDR2 from the germline V gene are SGHRS and YFSETQ. CDR3 nucleotides: TGCGCCAGCAGCGCAGTAGCGGGAGGGCCCACAGATACGCAGTATTTT. Translated, it gives CASSAVAGGPTDTQYF.

The rearrangement joins TRBV5-6 to TRBJ1-6, with D maybe TRBD1 (6 bases). The CDR3 sequence is 15 residues long. V was cut by 1 base and J by 7 bases, with 12 bases left in between. Germline loops: CDR1 SGHDT, CDR2 YYEEEE. CDR3 residues: CASSLRTGINSPLHF. Here the CDR3 DNA reads TGTGCCAGCAGCTTGCGTACAGGGATAAATTCACCCCTCCACTTT.

The J gene is TRBJ2-4, the V gene TRBV3-1 (or the pseudogene TRBV3-2); D is possibly TRBD2 (6 bases). This CDR3 contains 17 residues. Trimming stripped 0 bases from V and 1 base from J, with 13 bases between. Germline CDR1 reads LGHDT; CDR2 reads YNNKEL (reference sequence). The CDR3 DNA sequence: TGTGCCAGCAGCCAAGATAGTGGAGGGATGGCCAAAAACATTCAGTACTTC. Its translation: CASSQDSGGMAKNIQYF.

CDR3 protein: CASRGQGIYGYTF. The DNA for the CDR3 is TGTGCCAGCAGAGGACAGGGGATCTATGGCTACACCTTC. The chain combines TRBV28 with TRBJ1-2; 9 bases are shared with TRBD1. The germline V gene encodes CDR1 MDHEN and CDR2 SYDVKM. The CDR3 is made up of 13 amino acids. V shed 6 bases, J shed 4 bases, and the junction held 3 bases outside the gene matches.

J is TRBJ1-6 and V is TRBV14; a possible D gene is TRBD1 (6 bases). Trimming removed 5 bases from V and 8 bases from J, with 16 bases in between. CDR1 and CDR2 from the germline V gene are SGHDN and FVKESK. The CDR3 has 15 residues. The DNA of the CDR3 is TGTGCCAGCAGCGATAGATGGGGGCGCGATTCACCCCTCCACTTT. Amino acids: CASSDRWGRDSPLHF.

The chain recombines TRBV11-3 with TRBJ1-1; maybe TRBD1 (6 bases). The length of the CDR3 is 16 residues. CDR1 is SGHNT, CDR2 YENEEA, per germline. Trimming left V 5 bases short and J 0 bases short, with 16 bases between. The CDR3 sequence is CASSPGDIGMNTEAFF. CDR3 nucleotide sequence: TGTGCCAGCAGCCCCGGGGACATAGGGATGAACACTGAAGCTTTCTTT.

The genes are TRBV7-6 and TRBJ1-1; 7 bases match TRBD1. The CDR3 covers 14 residues. V gave up 5 bases and J gave up 2 bases; unmatched junction bases: 5. Per the germline V gene, CDR1 is SGHVS and CDR2 is FNYEAQ. CDR3 region: CASSDDRANTEAFF. In DNA, the CDR3 is TGTGCCAGCAGCGACGACAGGGCCAACACTGAAGCTTTCTTT.

V is TRBV7-2 and J is TRBJ2-3, with 8 bases matching TRBD1. There are 16 residues in the CDR3. Germline CDR1 reads SGHTA; CDR2 reads FQGNSA. Trimming cost V 1 base and J 0 bases; bases outside gene matches: 3. The CDR3 sequence: CASSLGGTGSTDTQYF. CDR3 in DNA: TGTGCCAGCAGCTTAGGTGGGACAGGTAGCACAGATACGCAGTATTTT. Drawing the rest from reference TRBV7-2 and TRBJ2-3, the complete variable domain is GAGVSQSPSNKVTEKGKDVELRCDPISGHTALYWYRQSLGQGLEFLIYFQGNSAPDKSGLPSDRFSAERTGGSVSTLTIQRTQQEDSAVYLCASSLGGTGSTDTQYFGPGTRLTVL.

The chain recombines TRBV11-3 with TRBJ2-1, with TRBD2 matching over 13 bases. There are 18 residues in the CDR3. J was trimmed by 4 bases and V by 5 bases; bases with no gene match: 11. Germline V gives CDR1 SGHNT, CDR2 YENEEA. The CDR3 DNA is TGTGCCAGCAGCAAGGGGACTAGCGGGACCTTACTATACAATGAGCAGTTCTTC. Amino acid sequence: CASSKGTSGTLLYNEQFF.

The chain has TRBV9 and TRBJ1-1; possible D gene TRBD1, 6 bases. The germline V gene has CDR1 SGDLS and CDR2 YYNGEE. The ends were cut back, 3 bases at V and 0 bases at J, with 9 bases in the middle. The length of the CDR3 is 14 residues. CDR3 sequence reads: CASSAGQLNTEAFF. The CDR3 region has the DNA TGTGCCAGCAGCGCAGGACAGCTGAACACTGAAGCTTTCTTT.

The table lists this clone with a count of one. The chain has TRBV4-3 and TRBJ2-2, with TRBD1 identical over 8 bases. The CDR3 runs to 17 residues. V shed 5 bases and J 5 bases; nucleotides not matched to a gene: 13. Germline-derived CDR1 and CDR2 are LGHNA and YSLEER. In DNA form, the CDR3 reads TGCGCCAGCAGCGAAAGACCAGGGGGCAGCGGGACCGGGGAGCTGTTTTTT. It encodes CASSERPGGSGTGELFF.

This clone appeared a single time. V and J are TRBV4-1 and TRBJ2-1; no reliable D call. V gave up 4 bases and J gave up 5 bases, with 15 bases separating them. Germline V lookup: CDR1 MGHRA, CDR2 YSYEKL. This CDR3 has 15 residues. The CDR3 is CASSRSPPSNNEQFF. The DNA for the CDR3 is TGCGCCAGCAGCCGAAGTCCACCCTCTAACAATGAGCAGTTCTTC.

This chain connects TRBV11-2 to TRBJ1-1; D may be TRBD1 (6 bases). CDR1 and CDR2 (germline): SGHAT, FQNNGV. This CDR3 comprises 13 residues. V lost 4 bases to trimming and J lost 4 bases, with 10 bases between them. The CDR3 coding sequence is TGTGCCAGCAGCTCCACAGGGACCACTGAAGCTTTCTTT. Translated: CASSSTGTTEAFF.

This rearrangement joins TRBV19 to TRBJ1-2; D is uncertain. Deletions cut 0 bases from V and 4 bases from J, with 9 bases between. Per germline, CDR1 LNHDA and CDR2 SQIVND (reference sequence). The CDR3 totals 14 residues. The CDR3 sequence is CASSIEVLSYGYTF. In DNA form, the CDR3 reads TGTGCCAGTAGTATAGAGGTCCTGAGCTATGGCTACACCTTC. The variable domain in full, with the rest retrieved from reference TRBV19 and TRBJ1-2, is DGGITQSPKYLFRKEGQNVTLSCEQNLNHDAMYWYRQDPGQGLRLIYYSQIVNDFQKGDIAEGYSVSREKKESFPLTVTSAQKNPTAFYLCASSIEVLSYGYTFGSGTRLTVV.

The rearrangement uses TRBV10-3 and TRBJ1-6; 8 bases are a match to TRBD1. CDR3 length equals 14 residues. V lost 6 bases to trimming and J lost 9 bases; unmatched junction nucleotides: 7. Per the germline V gene, CDR1 is ENHRY and CDR2 is SYGVKD. The CDR3 here is CAIRGTGDLSPLHF. CDR3 bases: TGTGCCATCAGAGGGACAGGTGACCTTTCACCCCTCCACTTT.

This chain links TRBV29-1 with TRBJ2-3; 7 bases map to TRBD1. Germline lookup yields CDR1 SQVTM and CDR2 ANQGSEA. V dropped 7 bases and J dropped 2; count of bases not matched to a gene: 9. The CDR3 is 14 amino acids. The CDR3 spells CSAPTGRPTDTQYF. For the CDR3, the DNA is TGCAGCGCCCCGACAGGGCGACCCACAGATACGCAGTATTTT.

The V call is TRBV18, the J call TRBJ2-1, with D possibly matching TRBD2 (7 bases). CDR3 size: 14 residues. Deletions cut 3 bases from V and 6 bases from J, with 12 bases between. Germline V gene sequence: CDR1 KGHSH, CDR2 LQKENI. The CDR3 region has the DNA TGTGCCAGCTCACCCGGAGGGGGGGCCAATGAGCAGTTCTTC. As protein: CASSPGGGANEQFF.

The gene calls are TRBV7-2 and TRBJ2-1; D is ambiguous. Germline CDR1 SGHTA, CDR2 FQGNSA. V lost 2 bases to trimming and J lost 1 base, with 9 bases between them. This CDR3 has 15 residues. CDR3: CASSLHYESYNEQFF. The DNA of the CDR3 is TGTGCCAGCAGCTTACACTACGAGTCCTACAATGAGCAGTTCTTC. Complete variable domain (other parts from reference TRBV7-2 and TRBJ2-1): GAGVSQSPSNKVTEKGKDVELRCDPISGHTALYWYRQSLGQGLEFLIYFQGNSAPDKSGLPSDRFSAERTGGSVSTLTIQRTQQEDSAVYLCASSLHYESYNEQFFGPGTRLTVL.

J is TRBJ2-7 and V is TRBV5-1, with 9 bases lining up with TRBD1. Trimming took 4 bases from V and 4 from J; bases not matched to a gene: 6. This CDR3 comprises 14 residues. The germline gives CDR1 SGHRS, CDR2 YFSETQ. CDR3 sequence reads: CASSHGQGRYEQYF. The CDR3 DNA is TGCGCCAGCAGCCACGGACAGGGGAGATACGAGCAGTACTTC.

V gene TRBV19 combines with J gene TRBJ1-2; D gene uncertain. The CDR3 covers 15 residues. V lost 0 bases and J 8 bases, leaving 16 bases between the germline ends. CDR1 is LNHDA, CDR2 SQIVND, per germline (reference sequence). CDR3: CASSIEGGLVRGYTF. The CDR3 DNA reads as TGTGCCAGTAGTATAGAGGGAGGGCTCGTAAGGGGCTACACCTTC. Using reference TRBV19 and TRBJ1-2 for the parts outside the CDR3, the full variable domain is DGGITQSPKYLFRKEGQNVTLSCEQNLNHDAMYWYRQDPGQGLRLIYYSQIVNDFQKGDIAEGYSVSREKKESFPLTVTSAQKNPTAFYLCASSIEGGLVRGYTFGSGTRLTVV.

Worth noting for this clone: Other DNA sequences from this sample encode an identical CDR3 as well. The chain couples TRBV10-3 to TRBJ1-1, with TRBD1 identical over 7 bases. The CDR3 length is 13 residues. J lost 3 bases, V lost 3 bases, and 1 base had no gene match. Germline V gives CDR1 ENHRY, CDR2 SYGVKD. This CDR3 is CAISDRGDTEAFF. The DNA of the CDR3 is TGTGCCATCAGTGACAGGGGGGACACTGAAGCTTTCTTT.

This clone appeared once. This chain joins TRBV30 and TRBJ2-7, with D unclear. V lost 2 bases and J lost 3, with 8 bases in between. Germline values: CDR1 GTSNPN, CDR2 SVGIG (reference sequence). The CDR3 totals 12 residues. CDR3 protein: CAWSMAFYEQYF. The CDR3 DNA follows: TGTGCCTGGAGTATGGCTTTCTACGAGCAGTACTTC.